The 26 T cell receptor beta chains below come from one sample, sequenced in a study of cytomegalovirus exposure and HLA in healthy donors. 13 Jbeta primers and 60 Vbeta primers were used for the PCR. Sequencing used immunoSEQ multiplex PCR; TCRdb keeps in-frame clones, though not all of them. This table holds roughly 140,000 clones, approximately 81% found once. Sequencing was done on a sample of PBMCs. The receptors come from a woman in her thirties or forties in good health and CMV-seropositive.

This chain joins TRBV7-2 and TRBJ2-5; TRBD2 aligns across 9 bases. Germline V lookup: CDR1 SGHTA, CDR2 FQGNSA. The V and J ends lost 2 bases and 2 bases, in that order; junction bases with no gene match: 3. The CDR3 is made up of 15 amino acids. The CDR3 protein is CASSLLAGTQETQYF. As DNA, the CDR3 is TGTGCCAGCAGCTTACTAGCGGGGACGCAAGAGACCCAGTACTTC.

The chain joins TRBV5-6 to TRBJ2-1, with a possible D match to TRBD1 (6 bases). V was trimmed by 4 bases and J by 12 bases, leaving 14 bases between them. CDR1 is SGHDT, CDR2 YYEEEE, per germline. This CDR3 region has 12 residues. The CDR3 protein is CASSPDRLGQFF. The CDR3 DNA reads as TGTGCCAGCAGCCCGGACAGATTAGGGCAGTTCTTC.

This chain joins TRBV5-1 and TRBJ2-1; TRBD1 is a possible D gene (6 bases). Germline CDR1 is SGHRS and CDR2 is YFSETQ. The CDR3 contains 15 residues. The V and J ends lost 2 bases and 7 bases respectively, with 16 bases between them. CDR3 sequence (DNA): TGCGCCAGCAGCTTATTACAGGGTGGTCGGAATGAGCAGTTCTTC. It translates to CASSLLQGGRNEQFF.

This clone was seen only a few times. The chain combines TRBV5-1 with TRBJ1-3; D gene ambiguous. The V and J ends lost 4 bases and 0 bases respectively, with 5 bases between them. CDR3 length: 13 amino acids. CDR1 is SGHRS and CDR2 is YFSETQ in the germline V gene. The CDR3 here is CASSEASGNTIYF. In DNA, the CDR3 is TGCGCCAGCAGCGAGGCCTCTGGAAACACCATATATTTT.

The rearrangement joins TRBV4-3 to TRBJ1-6, with 8 bases identical to TRBD1. V shed 1 base and J 9 bases; nucleotides not matched to a gene: 5. This CDR3 has 15 amino acids. The germline CDR1 and CDR2 sequences are LGHNA and YSLEER. The CDR3 protein is CASSQGTGRISPLHF. CDR3 coding DNA: TGCGCCAGCAGCCAAGGGACAGGGAGGATTTCACCCCTCCACTTT.

The CDR3 sequence is CASSLVAGPQETQYF. The CDR3 DNA reads as TGTGCCAGCAGCTTGGTAGCGGGACCCCAAGAGACCCAGTACTTC. V usage is TRBV7-3 and J usage is TRBJ2-5, with TRBD2 matching 8 bases. The CDR3 is made up of 15 amino acids. The ends lost 3 bases at V and 1 base at J; junction bases unmatched: 4. Germline CDR1 SGHTA, CDR2 FQGTGA. Together with reference TRBV7-3 and TRBJ2-5, the CDR3 gives the full variable domain: GAGVSQTPSNKVTEKGKYVELRCDPISGHTALYWYRQSLGQGPEFLIYFQGTGAADDSGLPNDRFFAVRPEGSVSTLKIQRTERGDSAVYLCASSLVAGPQETQYFGPGTRLLVL.

V and J are TRBV28 and TRBJ2-7, with 11 nucleotides matching TRBD1. The germline V gene encodes CDR1 MDHEN and CDR2 SYDVKM. After removal of 5 bases from V and 7 bases from J, the junction contained 7 bases not matched to a gene. The CDR3 is 14 residues long. The CDR3 sequence: CASSLGQGGREQYF. CDR3 DNA: TGTGCCAGCAGTCTGGGACAGGGGGGGAGGGAGCAGTACTTC.

This clone was seen just once. The rearrangement links TRBV27 to TRBJ1-5; 10 nucleotides line up with TRBD1. V gave up 6 bases and J gave up 5 bases; unmatched junction bases: 7. Germline CDR1 is MNHEY and CDR2 is SMNVEV (reference sequence). The CDR3 covers 15 residues. As DNA, the CDR3 is TGTGCCAGCAGGAGACAGGGGGCGCGGGATCAGCCCCAGCATTTT. This codes for CASRRQGARDQPQHF.

J is TRBJ2-4 and V is TRBV28; TRBD2 is a possible D gene (6 bases). Germline CDR1 reads MDHEN; CDR2 reads SYDVKM. CDR3 length equals 15 residues. Trimming stripped 7 bases from V and 1 base from J, with 14 bases between. CDR3 sequence: CASTTFGGAKNIQYF. CDR3 in DNA: TGTGCCAGCACCACCTTTGGAGGGGCCAAAAACATTCAGTACTTC.

V gene TRBV14 combines with J gene TRBJ2-1; D perhaps matches TRBD1 (5 bases). CDR1 and CDR2 (germline): SGHDN, FVKESK. The CDR3 has 16 amino acids. V dropped 2 bases and J dropped 0 bases, with 11 bases sitting between them. The CDR3, as DNA: TGTGCCAGCAGCCAAAAGGGCGACAGCTCCTACAATGAGCAGTTCTTC. Amino acids: CASSQKGDSSYNEQFF.

The DNA of the CDR3 is TGTGCCAGCAGCAAAGGGACTAGCGGGGGGATCTCCTACGAGCAGTACTTC. Protein product: CASSKGTSGGISYEQYF. V and J are TRBV21-1 and TRBJ2-7; TRBD2, the table's D call, lacks a check against the DNA. TRBV21-1 is labeled a pseudogene. The CDR3 spans 17 residues.

This clone was seen a few times. The chain joins TRBV5-6 to TRBJ1-4, with 12 bases identical to TRBD1. Per germline, CDR1 SGHDT and CDR2 YYEEEE. The trim removed 4 bases at V and 11 bases at J, leaving 15 bases unmatched. This CDR3 is built from 17 residues. Written as DNA, the CDR3 is TGTGCCAGCAGCCCTTGGGGGGACAGGGGGCGCGACGGGAAACTGTTTTTT. It specifies CASSPWGDRGRDGKLFF.

This clone came up once. The chain couples TRBV19 to TRBJ1-5; 8 bases line up with TRBD1. The CDR3 spans 15 residues. V shed 2 bases, J shed 7 bases, and the junction held 7 bases outside the gene matches. Germline assignment: CDR1 LNHDA and CDR2 SQIVND (reference sequence). CDR3 DNA: TGTGCCAGTAGTATATTAGGACAGGGAGAACAGCCCCAGCATTTT. Amino acids: CASSILGQGEQPQHF.

The chain is built from TRBV5-1 and TRBJ2-3; D is ambiguous. This CDR3 spans 14 amino acids. Germline assignment: CDR1 SGHRS and CDR2 YFSETQ. With 0 bases removed from V and 0 bases from J, the gap between germline ends came to 5 bases. The CDR3 bases are TGCGCCAGCAGCTTGGGACATAGCACAGATACGCAGTATTTT. Translation: CASSLGHSTDTQYF.

The V gene is TRBV9, the J gene TRBJ2-7; TRBD2 aligns across 7 bases. CDR3 size: 13 residues. The germline V gene encodes CDR1 SGDLS and CDR2 YYNGEE. V lost 4 bases, J lost 6 bases, and 7 bases stayed unmatched. In nucleotides, the CDR3 is TGTGCCAGCAGCCCCCACGGGAGGTCCGAGCAGTACTTC. This codes for CASSPHGRSEQYF. The variable domain in full, with the rest retrieved from reference TRBV9 and TRBJ2-7, is DSGVTQTPKHLITATGQRVTLRCSPRSGDLSVYWYQQSLDQGLQFLIQYYNGEERAKGNILERFSAQQFPDLHSELNLSSLELGDSALYFCASSPHGRSEQYFGPGTRLTVT.

V gene TRBV2 combines with J gene TRBJ1-2, with 7 bases matching TRBD1. V lost 1 base and J lost 3; bases outside the gene matches: 8. Germline assignment: CDR1 SNHLY and CDR2 FYNNEI. The CDR3 is made up of 16 amino acids. CDR3 sequence: CASSEVLAGGHYGYTF. The CDR3 DNA follows: TGTGCCAGCAGTGAAGTGTTGGCAGGGGGGCACTATGGCTACACCTTC.

The CDR3 DNA sequence: TGCAGCGGGCGAACAGGAGATACGCAGTATTTT. This gives the protein CSGRTGDTQYF. The V call is TRBV29-1, the J call TRBJ2-3; D might be TRBD1 (5 bases). Germline V gene data show CDR1 as SQVTM and CDR2 as ANQGSEA. The CDR3 extends over 11 amino acids. The germline V and J ends were trimmed by 7 bases and 5 bases, with 10 bases remaining between them.

The genes are TRBV6-5 and TRBJ2-7, with TRBD2 as a possible D gene (6 bases). The CDR3 is 15 residues long. Germline CDR1 and CDR2: MNHEY and SVGAGI. The V gene lost 0 bases and the J gene lost 0 bases, with 9 bases spanning the gap. Here the CDR3 DNA reads TGTGCCAGCAGTTACTCGATGCGGGACTCCTACGAGCAGTACTTC. Protein product: CASSYSMRDSYEQYF.

This chain uses TRBV2 with TRBJ2-7; D may be TRBD1 (6 bases). The CDR3 extends over 13 amino acids. With 6 bases removed from V and 1 base from J, the gap between germline ends came to 10 bases. Germline-derived CDR1 and CDR2 are SNHLY and FYNNEI. The CDR3 protein is CASSHGQSYEQYF. CDR3 coding DNA: TGTGCCAGCAGCCACGGACAGTCCTACGAGCAGTACTTC.

The V and J genes are TRBV19 and TRBJ2-5; D might be TRBD1 (6 bases). The DNA end lines up better with TRBJ2-7; the J call may be wrong. The CDR3 runs 17 residues. Germline-derived CDR1 and CDR2 are LNHDA and SQIVND (reference sequence). The CDR3 spells CASPSPASGQGIHEQYF. The CDR3 DNA reads TGTGCCAGTCCCAGCCCAGCCTCGGGACAAGGTATCCACGAGCAGTACTTC.

The chain couples TRBV28 to TRBJ1-2, with D possibly matching TRBD1 (5 bases). Germline assignment: CDR1 MDHEN and CDR2 SYDVKM. V gave up 2 bases and J gave up 0 bases, with 13 bases separating them. The CDR3 runs 16 residues. CDR3 region: CASSLAGRGPNYGYTF. For the CDR3, the DNA is TGTGCCAGCAGTTTAGCTGGGAGGGGCCCTAACTATGGCTACACCTTC.

In this sample, this clone turned up once. The chain combines TRBV5-1 with TRBJ2-7, with D tentatively TRBD2 (7 bases). Trimming stripped 0 bases from V and 2 bases from J, with 15 bases between. The CDR3 runs to 16 residues. Germline V gives CDR1 SGHRS, CDR2 YFSETQ. The CDR3 bases are TGCGCCAGCAGCTTGGTCAAACAGGGAGGGCCCTACGAGCAGTACTTC. This translates into CASSLVKQGGPYEQYF. The full variable domain, in which reference TRBV5-1 and TRBJ2-7 provide the parts outside the CDR3, is KAGVTQTPRYLIKTRGQQVTLSCSPISGHRSVSWYQQTPGQGLQFLFEYFSETQRNKGNFPGRFSGRQFSNSRSEMNVSTLELGDSALYLCASSLVKQGGPYEQYFGPGTRLTVT.

The chain joins TRBV7-9 to TRBJ1-3, with a possible D match to TRBD1 (5 bases). In germline, CDR1 is SEHNR, CDR2 FQNEAQ (reference sequence). The CDR3 is 16 residues long. Trimming shortened V by 3 bases and J by 3 bases, and 15 bases separated the two germline ends. CDR3 nucleotides: TGTGCCAGCAGCTTCCAGGGTCAGGAGGGTGGAAACACCATATATTTT. Translation gives CASSFQGQEGGNTIYF. The whole variable domain, filled in from reference TRBV7-9 and TRBJ1-3, reads DTGVSQNPRHKITKRGQNVTFRCDPISEHNRLYWYRQTLGQGPEFLTYFQNEAQLEKSRLLSDRFSAERPKGSFSTLEIQRTEQGDSAMYLCASSFQGQEGGNTIYFGEGSWLTVV.

This clone occurred once. The chain has TRBV5-4 and TRBJ2-7, with 9 bases lining up with TRBD1. CDR1 is SGHNT, CDR2 YYREEE, per germline (reference sequence). V was clipped by 1 base and J by 5 bases; unmatched bases: 4. The CDR3 extends over 14 amino acids. The CDR3 region has the DNA TGTGCCAGCAGCTTGCCGGGACAGGGCCACGAGCAGTACTTC. Its translation: CASSLPGQGHEQYF.

This chain joins TRBV2 and TRBJ2-7; D perhaps matches TRBD2 (6 bases). The germline CDR1 and CDR2 sequences are SNHLY and FYNNEI. This CDR3 is built from 15 residues. The V gene lost 7 bases and the J gene lost 0 bases, with 16 bases spanning the gap. The CDR3 DNA is TGTGCCAGCAATGGCCGGGACTCGAGCTCCTACGAGCAGTACTTC. The encoded protein is CASNGRDSSSYEQYF.

The genes are TRBV9 and TRBJ2-2; 7 positions match TRBD2. V dropped 0 bases and J dropped 6; count of bases not matched to a gene: 5. Germline V gene data show CDR1 as SGDLS and CDR2 as YYNGEE. The length of the CDR3 is 15 residues. The chain's CDR3 is CASSVEAGVPGELFF. CDR3 sequence (DNA): TGTGCCAGCAGCGTAGAGGCGGGAGTACCCGGGGAGCTGTTTTTT.